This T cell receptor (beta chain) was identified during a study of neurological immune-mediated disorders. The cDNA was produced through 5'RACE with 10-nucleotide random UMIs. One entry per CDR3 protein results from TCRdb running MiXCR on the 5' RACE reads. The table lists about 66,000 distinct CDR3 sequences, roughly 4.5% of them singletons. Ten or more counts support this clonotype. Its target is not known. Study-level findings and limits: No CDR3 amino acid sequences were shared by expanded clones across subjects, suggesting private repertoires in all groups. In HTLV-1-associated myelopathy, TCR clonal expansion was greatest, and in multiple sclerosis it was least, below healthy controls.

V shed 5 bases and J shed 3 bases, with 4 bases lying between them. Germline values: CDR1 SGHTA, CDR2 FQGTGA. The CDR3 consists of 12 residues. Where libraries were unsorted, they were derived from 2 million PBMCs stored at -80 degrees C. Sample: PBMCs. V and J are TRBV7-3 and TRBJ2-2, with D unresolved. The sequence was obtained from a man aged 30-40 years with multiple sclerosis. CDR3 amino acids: CASSTYTGELFF. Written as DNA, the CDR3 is TGTGCCAGCAGCACCTACACCGGGGAGCTGTTTTTT.